The T cell receptor beta chain described here comes from a study of T cells in Graves' hyperthyroidism and ophthalmopathy. At the level of the study: Before treatment of any kind, peripheral blood was taken at initial diagnosis. Study conclusions and caveats: Also found in blood were most expanded thyroid clonotypes above 0.001.

RNA transcripts gave rise to amplified TCR beta CDR3 regions. With the HTBI primer set, the TCR CDR3 went through a first round of RT-PCR. MiXCR, applied by TCRdb to the multiplex PCR reads, yields one record per CDR3 protein. The sample lists about 530,000 distinct CDR3 sequences, more than 15% seen once, with approximately 15% in the top ten. The CDR3 has 14 residues. With 5 bases removed from V and 7 bases from J, the gap between germline ends came to 17 bases. This clonotype was seen many times. The antigen remains undetermined. The receptor was derived from a woman younger than 30 with Graves' ophthalmopathy. The sequenced sample was blood. The chain uses TRBV12-3 or TRBV12-4 and TRBJ1-2, with D perhaps matching TRBD1 (6 bases). CDR3 in DNA: TGTGCCAGCAGTCCCGGAGGGGGGGCGCGTGGCTACACCTTC. Translation gives CASSPGGGARGYTF.